The 28 T cell receptor beta chains presented below share a single source sample, sequenced in a study of OX40 agonist ivuxolimab in advanced cancers. The repertoire was sequenced with immunoSEQ multiplex PCR; TCRdb's copy has only in-frame clones and lacks some. Of about 14,000 clones in the sample, roughly 80% were seen once. Sequencing used CD4+ or CD8+ T cells sorted from blood, obtained in a trial of the OX40 agonist ivuxolimab. The receptors stem from an adult with an advanced solid tumor such as melanoma, head and neck, liver or kidney cancer.

V and J are TRBV13 and TRBJ2-1; 9 bases agree with TRBD1. The length of the CDR3 is 13 residues. The junction had 2 bases not matched to a gene; V was cut back by 4 bases and J by 7 bases. The germline gives CDR1 PRHDT, CDR2 FYEKMQ (reference sequence). The CDR3 reads CASSSGTGNEQFF. As DNA, the CDR3 is TGTGCCAGCAGCTCCGGGACAGGGAATGAGCAGTTCTTC.

The gene calls are TRBV2 and TRBJ2-1, with 8 bases that match TRBD2. Germline trimming cut 5 bases from V and 4 bases from J; bases unmatched to any gene: 16. There are 18 residues in the CDR3. The germline V gene encodes CDR1 SNHLY and CDR2 FYNNEI. The chain's CDR3 is CASSPGLVKHVSYNEQFF. The CDR3 DNA reads as TGTGCCAGCAGTCCGGGACTAGTGAAACACGTGAGTTACAATGAGCAGTTCTTC.

The chain recombines TRBV28 with TRBJ1-1, with TRBD1 matching 7 bases. Germline CDR1 is MDHEN and CDR2 is SYDVKM. V dropped 4 bases and J dropped 0; count of bases not matched to a gene: 8. This CDR3 contains 16 residues. The DNA of the CDR3 is TGTGCCAGCAGTTCGGGGACAGCTGATATGAACACTGAAGCTTTCTTT. Its protein product is CASSSGTADMNTEAFF.

The V call is TRBV6-1, the J call TRBJ1-1; no clear D gene. This CDR3 has 17 amino acids. Looked up from germline, CDR1 is MNHNS and CDR2 is SASEGT. Trimming left V 1 base short and J 5 bases short, with 20 bases between. The CDR3 DNA follows: TGTGCCAGCAGTGAAGGGGCTTGGGCGTCGGGCGAGACTGAAGCTTTCTTT. Translating it yields CASSEGAWASGETEAFF.

The chain is built from TRBV19 and TRBJ2-1; TRBD2 might be the D (6 bases). CDR3 length: 12 residues. Germline V gene data show CDR1 as LNHDA and CDR2 as SQIVND (reference sequence). V dropped 6 bases and J dropped 7 bases, with 10 bases sitting between them. CDR3 DNA: TGTGCCAGTAGCCTGGGGAGGAATGAGCAGTTCTTC. Protein product: CASSLGRNEQFF.

The V and J genes are TRBV10-2 and TRBJ2-1; TRBD2 aligns across 10 bases. Trimming removed 5 bases from V and 8 bases from J; junction bases left unmatched: 6. Germline CDR1 reads WSHSY; CDR2 reads SAAADI. The CDR3 has 14 amino acids. CDR3: CASSPLAGGHEQFF. CDR3 nucleotide sequence: TGCGCCAGCAGTCCTTTAGCGGGAGGACATGAGCAGTTCTTC.

The chain is built from TRBV10-3 and TRBJ1-2; no definite D call. This CDR3 has 14 amino acids. CDR1 and CDR2 from the germline V gene are ENHRY and SYGVKD. The germline V and J ends were trimmed by 2 bases and 6 bases, with 13 bases remaining between them. CDR3 DNA: TGTGCCATCAGTGAGGAACTAGCTGGGGATGGCTACACCTTC. Its protein product is CAISEELAGDGYTF.

A remark on this clone: The junction departs from germline at one end; a sequencing error may be responsible. This chain joins TRBV27 and TRBJ1-5, with D possibly being TRBD1 (6 bases). The CDR3 has 13 amino acids. The germline V gene encodes CDR1 MNHEY and CDR2 SMNVEV (reference sequence). The CDR3 nucleotides read TGTGCCAGCGGTTTTGGGGGCGAGCAGCCCCAGCATTTT. Translating it yields CASGFGGEQPQHF.

The rearrangement links TRBV4-2 to TRBJ1-2; maybe TRBD1 (6 bases). CDR3 length: 14 residues. Germline V gene lookup returns CDR1 LGHNA and CDR2 YNFKEQ. Trimming removed 0 bases at V and 7 bases at J, with 12 bases between. CDR3 in amino acids: CASSQDRGASGYTF. The CDR3 coding sequence is TGTGCCAGCAGCCAAGACAGGGGCGCCAGTGGCTACACCTTC.

The genes are TRBV9 and TRBJ1-1, with a tentative D call TRBD1 (6 bases). Germline lookup yields CDR1 SGDLS and CDR2 YYNGEE. The CDR3 runs to 13 residues. V was trimmed by 2 bases and J by 4 bases, leaving 9 bases between them. Written as DNA, the CDR3 is TGTGCCAGCAGCGTGGAAGGGGGCACTGAAGCTTTCTTT. Amino acids: CASSVEGGTEAFF.

The chain recombines TRBV5-6 with TRBJ2-7; D perhaps matches TRBD1 (6 bases). Trimming pared 0 bases from V and 1 base from J, leaving 11 bases between. The CDR3 runs 15 residues. Germline V gene lookup returns CDR1 SGHDT and CDR2 YYEEEE. CDR3 coding DNA: TGTGCCAGCAGCTTGGGGGGGCCCCTATCCTACGAGCAGTACTTC. Amino acid sequence: CASSLGGPLSYEQYF.

The rearrangement links TRBV9 to TRBJ2-7; 11 bases align to TRBD2. The CDR3 has 14 residues. Germline CDR1 is SGDLS and CDR2 is YYNGEE. Trimming removed 4 bases from V and 7 bases from J; junction bases left unmatched: 7. As DNA, the CDR3 is TGTGCCAGCAGCCCGAGACTAGCGGGGAATGAGCAGTACTTC. It codes for CASSPRLAGNEQYF. The variable domain in full, with the rest retrieved from reference TRBV9 and TRBJ2-7, is DSGVTQTPKHLITATGQRVTLRCSPRSGDLSVYWYQQSLDQGLQFLIQYYNGEERAKGNILERFSAQQFPDLHSELNLSSLELGDSALYFCASSPRLAGNEQYFGPGTRLTVT.

The rearrangement joins TRBV27 to TRBJ1-5; perhaps TRBD1 as D (5 bases). Germline loops: CDR1 MNHEY, CDR2 SMNVEV (reference sequence). V was pared by 0 bases and J by 9 bases, with 15 bases between. There are 15 residues in the CDR3. This chain's CDR3 is CASSLSGDLSWPQHF. The CDR3 DNA is TGTGCCAGCAGTTTATCTGGGGACTTGAGTTGGCCCCAGCATTTT.

The chain carries TRBV10-3 and TRBJ1-2; the D is unclear. Trimming removed 7 bases from V and 2 bases from J, with 8 bases in between. The CDR3 totals 12 residues. In germline, CDR1 is ENHRY, CDR2 SYGVKD. CDR3 nucleotides: TGTGCCATCACCCCGGGGAACTATGGCTACACCTTC. Its protein product is CAITPGNYGYTF.

The chain recombines TRBV14 with TRBJ2-3, with 7 nucleotides matching TRBD1. Germline V gene sequence: CDR1 SGHDN, CDR2 FVKESK. CDR3 size: 17 residues. V lost 0 bases to trimming and J lost 6 bases; unmatched junction nucleotides: 12. The CDR3, as DNA: TGTGCCAGCAGCCAAGAGTCAGGAAGGGGGCGTCAGGATACGCAGTATTTT. It is translated as CASSQESGRGRQDTQYF.

This clone was counted only a few times. The chain couples TRBV5-6 to TRBJ2-1, with TRBD2 as a possible D gene (6 bases). The V gene lost 2 bases and the J gene lost 0 bases, with 9 bases spanning the gap. The CDR3 length is 15 residues. From germline, CDR1 is SGHDT and CDR2 YYEEEE. DNA for the CDR3: TGTGCCAGCAGCTTATGGGAGGCCTCCTACAATGAGCAGTTCTTC. This gives the protein CASSLWEASYNEQFF.

This chain connects TRBV7-9 to TRBJ2-7; TRBD1 matches 7 bases. Germline V gene data show CDR1 as SEHNR and CDR2 as FQNEAQ (reference sequence). V was clipped by 5 bases and J by 3 bases; unmatched bases: 7. The CDR3 loop spans 14 amino acids. The CDR3 is CASSQGGQNYEQYF. CDR3 nucleotide sequence: TGTGCCAGCAGCCAAGGGGGACAGAACTACGAGCAGTACTTC.

This chain links TRBV9 with TRBJ2-5; perhaps TRBD2 as D (7 bases). From germline, CDR1 is SGDLS and CDR2 YYNGEE. V was cut by 5 bases and J by 4 bases, with 12 bases left in between. The CDR3 is 13 residues long. CDR3 in DNA: TGTGCCAGCAGTTACGCGGGGGCAGAGACCCAGTACTTC. Translated: CASSYAGAETQYF. The whole variable domain, filled in from reference TRBV9 and TRBJ2-5, reads DSGVTQTPKHLITATGQRVTLRCSPRSGDLSVYWYQQSLDQGLQFLIQYYNGEERAKGNILERFSAQQFPDLHSELNLSSLELGDSALYFCASSYAGAETQYFGPGTRLLVL.

Here the CDR3 reads CASSLRLGEAFF. In nucleotides, the CDR3 is TGTGCCAGCAGCCTCAGGTTAGGTGAAGCTTTCTTT. V and J are TRBV28 and TRBJ1-1; no firm D call. From germline, CDR1 is MDHEN and CDR2 SYDVKM. CDR3 length: 12 amino acids. V gave up 6 bases and J gave up 7 bases, with 12 bases separating them.

The chain recombines TRBV13 with TRBJ2-7; D call uncertain. CDR1 is PRHDT and CDR2 is FYEKMQ in the germline V gene (reference sequence). V was cut by 0 bases and J by 6 bases, with 15 bases left in between. CDR3 size: 15 residues. Here the CDR3 reads CASSLGVQMTFEQYF. As DNA, the CDR3 is TGTGCCAGCAGCTTAGGGGTACAGATGACGTTCGAGCAGTACTTC.

The chain links TRBV10-3 to TRBJ1-1; 7 bases align to TRBD1. The CDR3 contains 15 residues. Germline lookup yields CDR1 ENHRY and CDR2 SYGVKD. V dropped 6 bases and J dropped 4; count of bases not matched to a gene: 11. CDR3 sequence: CAISERQGAGTEAFF. CDR3 sequence (DNA): TGTGCCATCAGCGAAAGACAGGGAGCGGGCACTGAAGCTTTCTTT.

The J gene is TRBJ2-7, the V gene TRBV6-5; 7 bases match TRBD1. Germline V gene lookup returns CDR1 MNHEY and CDR2 SVGAGI. Trimming cost V 5 bases and J 3 bases; bases outside gene matches: 7. CDR3 size: 14 residues. In DNA form, the CDR3 reads TGTGCCAGCAGTGCCGGACAGGAAGGCTACGAGCAGTACTTC. Translation gives CASSAGQEGYEQYF.

This clone was found a few times. The J gene is TRBJ2-5, the V gene TRBV14; D gene uncertain. Trimming took 0 bases from V and 5 from J, leaving 16 bases between them. This CDR3 is 16 amino acids long. Germline V gene sequence: CDR1 SGHDN, CDR2 FVKESK. CDR3 in amino acids: CASSQDGGRKGETQYF. CDR3 nucleotide sequence: TGTGCCAGCAGCCAAGATGGTGGTAGGAAAGGGGAGACCCAGTACTTC.

V and J are TRBV7-9 and TRBJ2-1; 8 bases match TRBD2. CDR1 is SEHNR, CDR2 FQNEAQ, per germline (reference sequence). CDR3 length: 12 residues. J gave up 7 bases and V 9 bases, and 5 bases lay outside the gene matches. The CDR3, as DNA: TGTGCCAGTACTGGGACTAGAAATGAGCAGTTCTTC. Encoded protein: CASTGTRNEQFF.

J is TRBJ2-1 and V is TRBV21-1; the tabulated D call, TRBD1, remains unverified against the DNA. TRBV21-1 is noted as a pseudogene. The CDR3 runs 15 residues. CDR3 protein: CASRYIHHSDNEQFF. The CDR3 DNA reads as TGTGCCAGCAGGTATATACACCATTCCGACAATGAGCAGTTCTTC.

V gene TRBV6-6 combines with J gene TRBJ2-1; maybe TRBD2 (7 bases). The CDR3 contains 13 residues. The V and J ends lost 2 bases and 10 bases respectively, with 12 bases between them. CDR1 is MNHNY, CDR2 SVGAGI, per germline (reference sequence). CDR3 sequence reads: CASSYGGAAEQFF. The CDR3 DNA is TGTGCCAGCAGTTACGGGGGGGCGGCGGAGCAGTTCTTC.

The V gene is TRBV29-1, the J gene TRBJ2-5; no firm D call. V lost 3 bases to trimming and J lost 6 bases, with 11 bases between them. Germline V gene data show CDR1 as SQVTM and CDR2 as ANQGSEA. The CDR3 has 12 amino acids. The CDR3 is CSVELVRQTQYF. CDR3 coding DNA: TGCAGCGTTGAGCTGGTTAGGCAGACCCAGTACTTC. Full variable domain (rest looked up from reference TRBV29-1 and TRBJ2-5): SAVISQKPSRDICQRGTSLTIQCQVDSQVTMMFWYRQQPGQSLTLIATANQGSEATYESGFVIDKFPISRPNLTFSTLTVSNMSPEDSSIYLCSVELVRQTQYFGPGTRLLVL.

This clone appeared a few times. The V call is TRBV9, the J call TRBJ2-2; possible D gene TRBD1, 6 bases. Germline V gene sequence: CDR1 SGDLS, CDR2 YYNGEE. CDR3 length: 14 amino acids. Trimming took off 3 bases at V and 6 bases at J, with 12 bases between the two ends. Here the CDR3 DNA reads TGTGCCAGCAGCGAGGGACATAAGGCCGGGGAGCTGTTTTTT. Residues: CASSEGHKAGELFF.